One sample yielded the 22 T cell receptor beta chains listed below, sequenced in a study of lymphopenia after photon versus proton radiotherapy. TCRdb's table, derived via immunoSEQ multiplex PCR, lists solely in-frame clones and lacks some. The data contain about 45,000 clones, over 75% of them seen just once; the ten biggest clones take up over 2%. The sample here was peripheral blood, taken from a patient treated with photon-based radiotherapy. The receptor source for this set is a middle-aged man with gastric cancer.

This clone was seen a few times. DNA of the CDR3: TGTGCTAGTGGTTTGGGGGGCGAGAACACTGAAGCTTTCTTT. It translates to CASGLGGENTEAFF. The J gene is TRBJ1-1, the V gene TRBV12-5; weak D call: TRBD1 (5 bases). The V gene's germline CDR1 is LGHNT and CDR2 FRNRAP. The V end was cut by 1 base, the J end by 1 base, with 7 bases between. The CDR3 is 14 residues long.

The CDR3 DNA reads as TGTGCCAGCAGCTCGGGCACCCAAGAGACCCAGTACTTC. Protein sequence: CASSSGTQETQYF. The chain carries TRBV7-9 and TRBJ2-5; D ambiguous. The CDR3 extends over 13 amino acids. V lost 4 bases, J lost 1 base, and 7 bases lay in between. Looked up from germline, CDR1 is SEHNR and CDR2 is FQNEAQ (reference sequence).

The J gene is TRBJ2-7, the V gene TRBV5-4, with unresolved D. The germline V gene encodes CDR1 SGHNT and CDR2 YYREEE (reference sequence). V lost 5 bases and J 4 bases, leaving 13 bases between the germline ends. This CDR3 is built from 13 residues. The CDR3 loop reads CASRLFPTYEQYF. The CDR3 DNA is TGTGCCAGCAGACTCTTCCCTACATACGAGCAGTACTTC. Using reference TRBV5-4 and TRBJ2-7 for the parts outside the CDR3, the full variable domain is ETGVTQSPTHLIKTRGQQVTLRCSSQSGHNTVSWYQQALGQGPQFIFQYYREEENGRGNFPPRFSGLQFPNYSSELNVNALELDDSALYLCASRLFPTYEQYFGPGTRLTVT.

The chain carries TRBV29-1 and TRBJ2-6; D remains ambiguous. V was clipped by 0 bases and J by 0 bases, with 6 bases between them. Germline lookup yields CDR1 SQVTM and CDR2 ANQGSEA. CDR3 length: 15 amino acids. Here the CDR3 reads CSVEDPGSGANVLTF. The DNA for the CDR3 is TGCAGCGTTGAAGATCCAGGCTCTGGGGCCAACGTCCTGACTTTC.

The chain couples TRBV19 to TRBJ2-1; 8 bases match TRBD1. V gave up 0 bases and J gave up 9 bases; unmatched junction bases: 7. Per the germline V gene, CDR1 is LNHDA and CDR2 is SQIVND (reference sequence). This CDR3 is built from 15 residues. CDR3 loop: CASSIEADRGGEQFF. As DNA, the CDR3 is TGTGCCAGTAGTATAGAAGCTGACAGGGGCGGTGAGCAGTTCTTC.

The chain is built from TRBV19 and TRBJ1-1; unclear D gene. This CDR3 region has 14 residues. The germline gives CDR1 LNHDA, CDR2 SQIVND (reference sequence). Trimming took 4 bases from V and 1 from J, leaving 10 bases between them. CDR3 bases: TGTGCCAGTAGTACGCGGGAGGGGAACACTGAAGCTTTCTTT. Amino acids: CASSTREGNTEAFF.

The chain employs TRBV11-2 and TRBJ2-7, with 7 bases aligning to TRBD2. V gave up 1 base and J gave up 6 bases; unmatched junction bases: 6. Germline V lookup: CDR1 SGHAT, CDR2 FQNNGV. The CDR3 has 14 amino acids. The CDR3 region has the DNA TGTGCCAGCAGCTTAGGAGTCGGCGGGGGCGAGCAGTACTTC. Protein product: CASSLGVGGGEQYF. The full variable domain, completed using reference TRBV11-2 and TRBJ2-7, is EAGVAQSPRYKIIEKRQSVAFWCNPISGHATLYWYQQILGQGPKLLIQFQNNGVVDDSQLPKDRFSAERLKGVDSTLKIQPAKLEDSAVYLCASSLGVGGGEQYFGPGTRLTVT.

The gene calls are TRBV27 and TRBJ1-6; 7 nucleotides agree with TRBD1. In germline, CDR1 is MNHEY, CDR2 SMNVEV (reference sequence). The CDR3 runs to 16 residues. The V gene end was trimmed by 2 bases and the J gene end by 5 bases; junction bases not matched to a gene: 6. The CDR3 protein is CASSLRAGGDNSPLHF. The CDR3 region has the DNA TGTGCCAGCAGTTTAAGGGCAGGGGGGGATAATTCACCCCTCCACTTT.

The chain is built from TRBV11-2 and TRBJ2-5; D gene unclear. This CDR3 region has 12 residues. Looked up from germline, CDR1 is SGHAT and CDR2 is FQNNGV. Between the trimmed V and J ends, which lost 3 bases and 5 bases, there was a span of 7 bases. As DNA, the CDR3 is TGTGCCAGCAGCTTCGTCAGGGAGACCCAGTACTTC. Translating it yields CASSFVRETQYF.

V is TRBV27 and J is TRBJ2-1; no clear D gene. Trimming stripped 0 bases from V and 0 bases from J, with 15 bases between. The germline CDR1 and CDR2 sequences are MNHEY and SMNVEV (reference sequence). The CDR3 length is 18 residues. The CDR3 sequence: CASSLSVVRQSSYNEQFF. As DNA, the CDR3 is TGTGCCAGCAGTTTATCCGTGGTACGGCAAAGCTCCTACAATGAGCAGTTCTTC.

This clone ranks as medium-sized. The chain links TRBV4-3 to TRBJ2-6; 7 nucleotides line up with TRBD1. Germline CDR1 is LGHNA and CDR2 is YSLEER. With 0 bases clipped from V and 4 bases from J, the junction kept 3 bases outside the gene matches. This CDR3 has 16 residues. The CDR3 DNA reads TGCGCCAGCAGCCAAGAGTCAGGGGGAGGGGCCAACGTCCTGACTTTC. Protein sequence: CASSQESGGGANVLTF.

This clone showed up just once. CDR3 nucleotide sequence: TGTGCCAGCAGCTCCGGGCTGGGATATGGCTACACCTTC. The encoded protein is CASSSGLGYGYTF. V gene TRBV11-2 combines with J gene TRBJ1-2; D is unclear. This CDR3 has 13 amino acids. Trimming pared 4 bases from V and 5 bases from J, leaving 11 bases between. The V gene's germline CDR1 is SGHAT and CDR2 FQNNGV.

The J gene is TRBJ1-2, the V gene TRBV19; no firm D call. The CDR3 covers 13 residues. In germline, CDR1 is LNHDA, CDR2 SQIVND (reference sequence). Deletions cut 9 bases from V and 8 bases from J, with 19 bases between. For the CDR3, the DNA is TGTGCCAGCAGCCTGATCCCGGGAGACGGCTACACCTTC. Amino acids: CASSLIPGDGYTF.

The chain uses TRBV6-1 and TRBJ2-7; 9 bases map to TRBD2. Losses at the gene ends were 2 bases for V and 0 bases for J; bases not matched to a gene: 2. The CDR3 is 15 amino acids. Germline lookup yields CDR1 MNHNS and CDR2 SASEGT. The CDR3 region is CASSELAGASYEQYF. The CDR3, as DNA: TGTGCCAGCAGTGAATTAGCGGGGGCCTCCTACGAGCAGTACTTC.

In DNA form, the CDR3 reads TGTGCCTGCTGGGACAGTGGGACCGGGGAGCTGTTTTTT. This codes for CACWDSGTGELFF. This chain links TRBV30 with TRBJ2-2, with 7 nucleotides matching TRBD1. J gave up 5 bases and V 6 bases, and 6 bases lay outside the gene matches. The CDR3 is 13 residues long. Germline V gene sequence: CDR1 GTSNPN, CDR2 SVGIG (reference sequence).

The chain couples TRBV30 to TRBJ1-2; 9 bases line up with TRBD1. Germline V CDR1 and CDR2: GTSNPN, SVGIG (reference sequence). V dropped 3 bases and J dropped 4; count of bases not matched to a gene: 9. The CDR3 totals 15 residues. CDR3 coding DNA: TGTGCCTGGAGAACCCCCGGGACAGGGAGCTATGGCTACACCTTC. It yields the protein CAWRTPGTGSYGYTF.

This clone has only one observation. Here the CDR3 reads CASTMSAGANYGYTF. In nucleotides, the CDR3 is TGCGCCAGCACCATGTCCGCGGGGGCTAACTATGGCTACACCTTC. This chain joins TRBV5-1 and TRBJ1-2; D is perhaps TRBD1 (5 bases). Germline V gives CDR1 SGHRS, CDR2 YFSETQ. V shed 6 bases and J shed 0 bases, with 15 bases lying between them. CDR3 length: 15 amino acids.

This clone showed up just a few times. The chain is built from TRBV27 and TRBJ1-2; no clear D gene. The CDR3 has 17 residues. The germline V gene encodes CDR1 MNHEY and CDR2 SMNVEV (reference sequence). Trimming left V 5 bases short and J 4 bases short, with 23 bases between. The CDR3 coding sequence is TGTGCCAGCAGTCCCCAAACGGACGCCAGTTATGCCTATGGCTACACCTTC. This gives the protein CASSPQTDASYAYGYTF.

Concerning this clone itself: The identical CDR3 is also encoded by other nucleotide sequences in the sample. V and J are TRBV7-9 and TRBJ1-5; D is ambiguous. The CDR3 length is 12 residues. Trimming pared 1 base from V and 7 bases from J, leaving 5 bases between. Germline CDR1 reads SEHNR; CDR2 reads FQNEAQ (reference sequence). The DNA for the CDR3 is TGTGCCAGCAGCTTAGTAGGCCAGCCCCAGCATTTT. This sequence encodes CASSLVGQPQHF.

The DNA for the CDR3 is TGTGCCTGGGCCTCTTTAACACCTGAGCAGTTCTTC. Translated, it gives CAWASLTPEQFF. The chain links TRBV30 to TRBJ2-1; no clear D. The CDR3 extends over 12 amino acids. The germline V gene encodes CDR1 GTSNPN and CDR2 SVGIG (reference sequence). The V end lost 5 bases, the J end lost 9 bases, and 14 bases lay between the germline ends.

V and J are TRBV9 and TRBJ1-3; D not resolved. From germline, CDR1 is SGDLS and CDR2 YYNGEE. The CDR3 consists of 15 residues. The V end was cut by 0 bases, the J end by 2 bases, with 9 bases between. The CDR3 loop is CASSVEVRTGNTIYF. The CDR3 DNA reads TGTGCCAGCAGCGTAGAGGTCAGAACTGGAAACACCATATATTTT.

This clone came up once. The CDR3, as DNA: TGTGCCAGCAGCTTCTCCGGGACAGGGGTTAACACCGGGGAGCTGTTTTTT. Its protein product is CASSFSGTGVNTGELFF. The rearrangement uses TRBV7-2 and TRBJ2-2; 10 nucleotides match TRBD1. Germline loops: CDR1 SGHTA, CDR2 FQGNSA. V shed 3 bases, J shed 2 bases, and the junction held 6 bases outside the gene matches. This CDR3 comprises 17 residues.